The clone carrying this T cell receptor beta chain occurred once. The sample originates from a study of control samples from healthy donors and cancer patients. TCRdb's table, derived via immunoSEQ multiplex PCR, lists solely in-frame clones and lacks some. This sample has tens of thousands of clones; approximately 84% occur once, and the top ten carry 3% to 4%. Trimming removed 9 bases at V and 5 bases at J, with 13 bases between. Germline CDR1 SNHLY, CDR2 FYNNEI. The CDR3 extends over 12 amino acids. The specimen was blood. This receptor was obtained from a woman between 50 and 59 years old in good health. The chain recombines TRBV2 with TRBJ1-2, with D possibly TRBD1 on 6 matching bases. In nucleotides, the CDR3 is TGTGCCAGTCACGCAGGGGTATATGGCTACACCTTC. Translated: CASHAGVYGYTF.